One and the same sample provided the 7 T cell receptor beta chains below, sequenced in a study of cytomegalovirus exposure and HLA in healthy donors. The PCR made use of 60 Vbeta and 13 Jbeta primers. Assay used: immunoSEQ multiplex PCR; TCRdb lists only in-frame clones, some missing. This repertoire shows about 150,000 clones, 80% found once; its top ten account for about 2%. The sample was PBMCs. The receptors were gathered from a male donor in good health and CMV-seronegative.

The CDR3 spells CSVEGLESTDTQYF. CDR3 nucleotide sequence: TGCAGCGTTGAAGGACTCGAGAGCACAGATACGCAGTATTTT. This sequence joins TRBV29-1 and TRBJ2-3; D is unresolved. Trimming cost V 1 base and J 0 bases, with 8 bases left between them. The CDR3 contains 14 residues. Germline CDR1 reads SQVTM; CDR2 reads ANQGSEA.

The chain has TRBV5-1 and TRBJ2-7; TRBD2 aligns across 13 bases. The CDR3 consists of 16 residues. Germline assignment: CDR1 SGHRS and CDR2 YFSETQ. With 5 bases clipped from V and 3 bases from J, the junction kept 8 bases outside the gene matches. As DNA, the CDR3 is TGCGCCAGCAGACCGCTAGGACTAGCGGGGGACTACGAGCAGTACTTC. The encoded protein is CASRPLGLAGDYEQYF.

J is TRBJ2-7 and V is TRBV15; TRBD2 matches at 7 bases. V lost 1 base and J lost 0; bases outside the gene matches: 6. CDR1 and CDR2 from the germline V gene are LNHNV and YYDKDF (reference sequence). This CDR3 contains 16 residues. This CDR3 reads CATSRGFGGSSYEQYF. The CDR3 bases are TGTGCCACCAGCAGAGGGTTCGGGGGGAGCTCCTACGAGCAGTACTTC.

The V call is TRBV10-1, the J call TRBJ1-3; D gene ambiguous. This CDR3 comprises 13 residues. Germline V gives CDR1 WNHNN, CDR2 SYGVQD (reference sequence). V shed 0 bases and J shed 3 bases, with 3 bases lying between them. DNA for the CDR3: TGCGCCAGCAGTGAGTCTATTGGAAACACCATATATTTT. Translation: CASSESIGNTIYF.

CDR3 sequence (DNA): TGCGCCAGCAGCCTGACGGGGGGGGCCCCCGGGGAGCTGTTTTTT. This sequence encodes CASSLTGGAPGELFF. The J gene is TRBJ2-2, the V gene TRBV5-1, with 8 bases that match TRBD2. The V gene end was trimmed by 4 bases and the J gene end by 6 bases; junction bases not matched to a gene: 8. Per germline, CDR1 SGHRS and CDR2 YFSETQ. CDR3 length: 15 residues. The full variable domain, its missing parts supplied by reference TRBV5-1 and TRBJ2-2, is KAGVTQTPRYLIKTRGQQVTLSCSPISGHRSVSWYQQTPGQGLQFLFEYFSETQRNKGNFPGRFSGRQFSNSRSEMNVSTLELGDSALYLCASSLTGGAPGELFFGEGSRLTVL.

The chain combines TRBV5-6 with TRBJ2-2, with 7 bases lining up with TRBD1. Germline trimming cut 1 base from V and 4 bases from J; bases unmatched to any gene: 7. Germline CDR1 and CDR2: SGHDT and YYEEEE. This CDR3 comprises 16 residues. The CDR3 nucleotides are TGTGCCAGCAGCTTGTTAGGGACAGCGATCACCGGGGAGCTGTTTTTT. Translated, it gives CASSLLGTAITGELFF.

The V call is TRBV4-1, the J call TRBJ1-1; TRBD1 agrees at 7 bases. Germline V gives CDR1 MGHRA, CDR2 YSYEKL. J was trimmed by 3 bases and V by 4 bases; bases with no gene match: 14. The CDR3 spans 17 residues. CDR3 in DNA: TGCGCCAGCAGCCGAGGGGGCAGGGGCGGGGGGGACACTGAAGCTTTCTTT. Its translation: CASSRGGRGGGDTEAFF.